These 15 T cell receptor beta chains were all obtained from the same sample, sequenced in a study of T-cell memory formation after mild COVID-19. TCRdb reanalysed the 5' RACE reads using MiXCR and keeps one entry per CDR3 protein. The sample shows approximately 60,000 distinct CDR3 sequences, approximately 9.5% of them seen only once. Sample: PBMCs or a T cell subset sorted from them (not recorded which). Receptors originate from a man in his late teens or twenties who had mild COVID-19 (a few samples of this study predate the infection). Cell type and time point are not known.

The chain couples TRBV7-9 to TRBJ2-3, with 9 bases matching TRBD1. Germline lookup yields CDR1 SEHNR and CDR2 FQNEAQ (reference sequence). This CDR3 has 14 amino acids. V lost 4 bases and J lost 3; bases outside the gene matches: 2. CDR3 DNA: TGTGCCAGCAGCTCACAGGGGGCAACAGATACGCAGTATTTT. Its protein product is CASSSQGATDTQYF. The complete variable domain, with remaining parts taken from reference TRBV7-9 and TRBJ2-3, reads DTGVSQNPRHKITKRGQNVTFRCDPISEHNRLYWYRQTLGQGPEFLTYFQNEAQLEKSRLLSDRFSAERPKGSFSTLEIQRTEQGDSAMYLCASSSQGATDTQYFGPGTRLTVL.

This clonotype showed up many times. The chain employs TRBV12-3 or TRBV12-4 and TRBJ1-1; 12 positions match TRBD1. This CDR3 comprises 17 residues. Trimming cost V 7 bases and J 4 bases; bases outside gene matches: 13. This chain's CDR3 is CASTAGTGGRRGTEAFF. As DNA, the CDR3 is TGTGCCAGCACCGCCGGGACAGGGGGCAGGAGGGGCACTGAAGCTTTCTTT.

This clonotype was counted at least ten times. This chain joins TRBV7-3 and TRBJ2-3; perhaps TRBD2 as D (5 bases). This CDR3 comprises 14 residues. V dropped 4 bases and J dropped 4 bases, with 12 bases sitting between them. Germline CDR1 and CDR2: SGHTA and FQGTGA. In nucleotides, the CDR3 is TGTGCCAGCAGCTCCTCATCCGGGGCAGATACGCAGTATTTT. This sequence encodes CASSSSSGADTQYF.

This chain joins TRBV5-1 and TRBJ2-5; maybe TRBD2 (6 bases). There are 14 residues in the CDR3. CDR1 is SGHRS and CDR2 is YFSETQ in the germline V gene. With 0 bases removed from V and 4 bases from J, the gap between germline ends came to 10 bases. The CDR3 coding sequence is TGCGCCAGCAGCTTGGTGATGGAGGGAGAGACCCAGTACTTC. This codes for CASSLVMEGETQYF.

This clonotype was seen many times. The V and J genes are TRBV7-2 and TRBJ2-3; TRBD2 matches at 7 bases. The CDR3 covers 16 residues. The germline CDR1 and CDR2 sequences are SGHTA and FQGNSA. Trimming cost V 7 bases and J 0 bases; bases outside gene matches: 10. CDR3: CASTRKRGVSTDTQYF. The CDR3 nucleotides read TGTGCCAGCACCCGGAAGCGGGGCGTCAGCACAGATACGCAGTATTTT.

This clonotype has just a few counts. The J gene is TRBJ2-4, the V gene TRBV12-3 or TRBV12-4, with a weak D call TRBD1 (5 bases). The CDR3 extends over 13 amino acids. With 1 base removed from V and 8 bases from J, the gap between germline ends came to 9 bases. The CDR3 coding sequence is TGTGCCAGCAGTTTAGTTAGGGGCGACATTCAGTACTTC. This encodes CASSLVRGDIQYF.

This clonotype came up many times. The rearrangement uses TRBV7-3 and TRBJ2-3; no clear D. Germline V gives CDR1 SGHTA, CDR2 FQGTGA. The CDR3 extends over 13 amino acids. V lost 0 bases, J lost 5 bases, and 6 bases lay in between. The CDR3 spells CASSLTFEDTQYF. The DNA for the CDR3 is TGTGCCAGCAGCTTAACGTTTGAAGATACGCAGTATTTT.

This clonotype was found many times. As DNA, the CDR3 is TGTGCCAGTGGGCCTTTCCTAGCCAAAAACATTCAGTACTTC. It encodes CASGPFLAKNIQYF. The rearrangement uses TRBV9 and TRBJ2-4; D is unclear. V dropped 8 bases and J dropped 0 bases, with 12 bases sitting between them. Germline lookup yields CDR1 SGDLS and CDR2 YYNGEE. This CDR3 spans 14 amino acids.

The sample holds many counts of this clonotype. The chain links TRBV7-2 to TRBJ2-4; D is possibly TRBD2 (5 bases). CDR3 length: 14 amino acids. Per the germline V gene, CDR1 is SGHTA and CDR2 is FQGNSA. Trimming removed 1 base at V and 1 base at J, with 5 bases between. The CDR3 region is CASSLGGAKNIQYF. The CDR3 DNA is TGTGCCAGCAGCTTAGGAGGGGCCAAAAACATTCAGTACTTC.

The V and J genes are TRBV4-3 and TRBJ2-7, with D perhaps being TRBD1 or TRBD2 (5 bases each). Trimming cost V 0 bases and J 3 bases, with 21 bases left between them. Germline loops: CDR1 LGHNA, CDR2 YSLEER. The CDR3 runs 18 residues. The DNA for the CDR3 is TGCGCCAGCAGCCAAGAATGGGGGTTTGATATCGGGGACTACGAGCAGTACTTC. It yields the protein CASSQEWGFDIGDYEQYF.

This clonotype was counted a few times. The chain recombines TRBV5-5 with TRBJ2-7, with TRBD2 matching over 10 bases. V was clipped by 3 bases and J by 0 bases; unmatched bases: 9. In germline, CDR1 is SGHKS, CDR2 YYEKEE (reference sequence). This CDR3 contains 17 residues. CDR3 nucleotide sequence: TGTGCCAGCAGCTCACGTCTACTAGCGGGGTACTCCTACGAGCAGTACGTC. This translates into CASSSRLLAGYSYEQYV.

The genes are TRBV7-2 and TRBJ1-2; D might be TRBD1 (5 bases). The CDR3 runs 15 residues. CDR1 is SGHTA and CDR2 is FQGNSA in the germline V gene. V dropped 7 bases and J dropped 2 bases, with 17 bases sitting between them. CDR3: CASKRSQGGNYGYTF. CDR3 nucleotide sequence: TGTGCCAGCAAAAGGAGCCAGGGAGGGAACTATGGCTACACCTTC.

The chain is built from TRBV9 and TRBJ1-1; the match to TRBD1 covers 9 bases. Germline CDR1 SGDLS, CDR2 YYNGEE. With 4 bases clipped from V and 5 bases from J, the junction kept 6 bases outside the gene matches. This CDR3 comprises 14 residues. CDR3 sequence (DNA): TGTGCCAGCAGCACAGTGGGGACAGGGACTGAAGCTTTCTTT. Its protein product is CASSTVGTGTEAFF.

The V call is TRBV18, the J call TRBJ2-1, with TRBD1 identical over 10 bases. CDR1 and CDR2 from the germline V gene are KGHSH and LQKENI. V shed 0 bases, J shed 14 bases, and the junction held 13 bases outside the gene matches. The CDR3 is 16 amino acids. The CDR3 DNA reads as TGTGCCAGCTCACCACCGGCGGGGACAGGGGCGTTGAAAAAGTTCTTC. Translating gives CASSPPAGTGALKKFF.

The chain combines TRBV18 with TRBJ1-2; D call uncertain. Germline assignment: CDR1 KGHSH and CDR2 LQKENI. V gave up 4 bases and J gave up 4 bases, with 22 bases separating them. The CDR3 has 17 residues. The CDR3 is CASSLFRALRDIYGYTF. Written as DNA, the CDR3 is TGTGCCAGCTCACTCTTCCGGGCCCTTCGGGATATCTATGGCTACACCTTC. Full variable domain (missing parts from reference TRBV18 and TRBJ1-2): NAGVMQNPRHLVRRRGQEARLRCSPMKGHSHVYWYRQLPEEGLKFMVYLQKENIIDESGMPKERFSAEFPKEGPSILRIQQVVRGDSAAYFCASSLFRALRDIYGYTFGSGTRLTVV.